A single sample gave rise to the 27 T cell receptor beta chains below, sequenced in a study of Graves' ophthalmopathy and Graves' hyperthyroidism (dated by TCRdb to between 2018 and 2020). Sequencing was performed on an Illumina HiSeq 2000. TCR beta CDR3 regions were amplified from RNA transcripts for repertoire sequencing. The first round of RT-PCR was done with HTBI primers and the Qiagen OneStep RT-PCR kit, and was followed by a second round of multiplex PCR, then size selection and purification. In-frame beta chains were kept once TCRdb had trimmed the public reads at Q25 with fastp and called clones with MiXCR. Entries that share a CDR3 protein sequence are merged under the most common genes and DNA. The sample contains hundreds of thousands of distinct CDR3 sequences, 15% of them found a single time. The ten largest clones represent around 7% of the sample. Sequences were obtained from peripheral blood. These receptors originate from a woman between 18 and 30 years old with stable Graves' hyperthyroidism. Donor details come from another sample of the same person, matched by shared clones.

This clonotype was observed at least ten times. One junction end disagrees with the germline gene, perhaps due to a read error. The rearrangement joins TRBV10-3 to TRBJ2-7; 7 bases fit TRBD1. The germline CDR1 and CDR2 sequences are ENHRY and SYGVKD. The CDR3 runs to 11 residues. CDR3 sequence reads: CATKLGGGQCF. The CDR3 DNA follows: TGTGCCACCAAACTAGGGGGCGGGCAGTGCTTC.

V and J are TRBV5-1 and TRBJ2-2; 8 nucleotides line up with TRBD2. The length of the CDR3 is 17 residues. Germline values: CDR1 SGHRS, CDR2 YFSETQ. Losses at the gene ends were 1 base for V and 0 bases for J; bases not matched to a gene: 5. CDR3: CASSLNGGASNTGELFF. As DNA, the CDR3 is TGCGCCAGCAGCTTGAACGGGGGGGCTTCGAACACCGGGGAGCTGTTTTTT.

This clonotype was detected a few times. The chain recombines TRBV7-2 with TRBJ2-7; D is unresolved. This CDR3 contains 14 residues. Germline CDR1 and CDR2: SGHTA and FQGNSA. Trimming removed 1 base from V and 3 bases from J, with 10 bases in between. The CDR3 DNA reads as TGTGCCAGCAGCTTAGTCGATACGGGCTACGAGCAGTACTTC. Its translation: CASSLVDTGYEQYF.

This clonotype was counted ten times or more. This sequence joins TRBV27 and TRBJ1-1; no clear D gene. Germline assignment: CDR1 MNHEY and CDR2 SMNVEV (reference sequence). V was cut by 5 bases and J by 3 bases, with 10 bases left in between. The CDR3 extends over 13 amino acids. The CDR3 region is CASSVMVDTEAFF. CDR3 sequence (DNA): TGTGCCAGCAGTGTAATGGTAGACACTGAAGCTTTCTTT.

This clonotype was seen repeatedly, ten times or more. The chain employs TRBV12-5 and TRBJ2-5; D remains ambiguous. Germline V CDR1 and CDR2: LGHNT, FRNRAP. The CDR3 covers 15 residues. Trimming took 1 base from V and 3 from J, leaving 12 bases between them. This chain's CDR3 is CASGLGVGEKETQYF. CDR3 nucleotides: TGTGCTAGTGGTTTGGGCGTCGGAGAAAAAGAGACCCAGTACTTC.

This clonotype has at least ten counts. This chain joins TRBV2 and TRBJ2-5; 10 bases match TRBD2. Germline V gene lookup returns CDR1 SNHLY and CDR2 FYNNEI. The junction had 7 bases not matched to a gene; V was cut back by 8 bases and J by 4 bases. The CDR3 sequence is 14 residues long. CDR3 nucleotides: TGTGCCAGCCGTCGTCAGCGGGGGGGAGAGACCCAGTACTTC. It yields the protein CASRRQRGGETQYF.

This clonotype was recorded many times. The CDR3, as DNA: TGTGCCAGCAGTGAAGGGACACCGAACACTGAAGCTTTCTTT. Translated: CASSEGTPNTEAFF. This chain uses TRBV6-1 with TRBJ1-1; a possible D gene is TRBD1 (5 bases). Germline values: CDR1 MNHNS, CDR2 SASEGT. V was trimmed by 1 base and J by 1 base, leaving 7 bases between them. The CDR3 length is 14 residues.

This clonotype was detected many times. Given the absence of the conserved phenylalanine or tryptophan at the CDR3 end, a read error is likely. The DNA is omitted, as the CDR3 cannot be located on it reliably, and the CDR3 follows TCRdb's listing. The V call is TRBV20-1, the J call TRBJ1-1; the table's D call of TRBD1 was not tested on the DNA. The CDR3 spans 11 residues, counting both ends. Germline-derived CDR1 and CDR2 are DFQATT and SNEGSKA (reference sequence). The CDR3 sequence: CSAREMPWDRI.

This CDR3 reads CASSTQGAGEGRYEQYF. The CDR3 region has the DNA TGTGCCAGCAGTACCCAGGGGGCGGGAGAGGGTCGCTACGAGCAGTACTTC. J is TRBJ2-7 and V is TRBV6-1; D might be TRBD1 (8 bases). In germline, CDR1 is MNHNS, CDR2 SASEGT. CDR3 length: 17 amino acids. V dropped 5 bases and J dropped 3 bases, with 23 bases sitting between them.

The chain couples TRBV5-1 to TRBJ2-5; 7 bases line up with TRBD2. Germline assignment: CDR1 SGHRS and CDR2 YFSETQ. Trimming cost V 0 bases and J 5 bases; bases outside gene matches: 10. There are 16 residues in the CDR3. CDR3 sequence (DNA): TGCGCCAGCAGCTTGGGAGCTAGCGGAAAAGGGGAGACCCAGTACTTC. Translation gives CASSLGASGKGETQYF.

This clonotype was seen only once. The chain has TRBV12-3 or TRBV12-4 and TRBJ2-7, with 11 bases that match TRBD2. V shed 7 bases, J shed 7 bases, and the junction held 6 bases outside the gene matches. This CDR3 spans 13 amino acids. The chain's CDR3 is CASIAGGPGEQYF. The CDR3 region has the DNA TGTGCCAGCATAGCGGGGGGGCCGGGGGAGCAGTACTTC.

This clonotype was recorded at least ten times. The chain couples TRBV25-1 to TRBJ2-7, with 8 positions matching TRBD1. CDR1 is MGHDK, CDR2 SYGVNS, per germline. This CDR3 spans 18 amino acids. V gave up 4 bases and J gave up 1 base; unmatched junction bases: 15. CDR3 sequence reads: CASSGHGQGPLGSYEQYF. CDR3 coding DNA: TGTGCCAGCAGTGGACACGGACAGGGACCCCTTGGGTCCTACGAGCAGTACTTC.

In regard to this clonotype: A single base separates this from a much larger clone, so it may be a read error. The CDR3 sequence is CASNPGRINSHLHF. The CDR3 DNA reads TGTGCCAGCAACCCCGGGAGGATTAATTCACACCTCCACTTT. This chain joins TRBV6-2 or TRBV6-3 and TRBJ1-6, with D unclear. Looked up from germline, CDR1 is MNHEY and CDR2 is SVGEGT. The CDR3 sequence is 14 residues long.

The DNA for the CDR3 is TGTGCCAGCAGTTTATGGGCGCGCCTCCCGAACACCGGGGAGCTGTTTTTT. Protein sequence: CASSLWARLPNTGELFF. V gene TRBV27 combines with J gene TRBJ2-2; D unclear. The CDR3 has 17 residues. The germline gives CDR1 MNHEY, CDR2 SMNVEV (reference sequence). The V gene lost 1 base and the J gene lost 0 bases, with 12 bases spanning the gap.

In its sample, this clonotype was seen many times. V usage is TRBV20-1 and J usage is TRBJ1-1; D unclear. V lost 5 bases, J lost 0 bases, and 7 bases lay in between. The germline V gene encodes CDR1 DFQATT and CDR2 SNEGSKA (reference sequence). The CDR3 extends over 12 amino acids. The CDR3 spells CSALPVNTEAFF. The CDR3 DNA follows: TGCAGTGCTTTACCAGTGAACACTGAAGCTTTCTTT.

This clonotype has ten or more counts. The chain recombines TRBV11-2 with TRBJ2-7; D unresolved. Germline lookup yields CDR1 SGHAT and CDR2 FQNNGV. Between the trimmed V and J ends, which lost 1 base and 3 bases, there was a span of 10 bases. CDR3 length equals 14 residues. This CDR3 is CASSLGLSNYEQYF. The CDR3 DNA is TGTGCCAGCAGCTTAGGCCTCTCGAACTACGAGCAGTACTTC.

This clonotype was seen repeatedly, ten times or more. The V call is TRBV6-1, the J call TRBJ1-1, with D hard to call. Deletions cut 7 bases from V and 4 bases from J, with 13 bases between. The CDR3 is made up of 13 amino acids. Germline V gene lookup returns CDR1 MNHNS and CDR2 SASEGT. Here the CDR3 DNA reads TGTGCCAGCAACGAGAACAGATTCACTGAAGCTTTCTTT. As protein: CASNENRFTEAFF.

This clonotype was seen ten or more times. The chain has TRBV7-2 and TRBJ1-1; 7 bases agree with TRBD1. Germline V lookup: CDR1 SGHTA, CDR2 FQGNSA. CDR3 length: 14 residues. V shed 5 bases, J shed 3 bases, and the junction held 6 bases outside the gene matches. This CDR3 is CASSIQDRDTEAFF. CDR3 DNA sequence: TGTGCCAGCAGCATACAAGACAGGGACACTGAAGCTTTCTTT.

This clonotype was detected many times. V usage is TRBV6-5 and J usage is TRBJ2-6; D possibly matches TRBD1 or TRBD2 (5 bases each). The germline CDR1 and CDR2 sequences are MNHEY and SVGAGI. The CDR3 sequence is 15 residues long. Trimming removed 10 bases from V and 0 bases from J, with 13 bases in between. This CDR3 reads CANRDGNSGANVLTF. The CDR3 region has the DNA TGTGCCAACCGGGACGGAAACTCTGGGGCCAACGTCCTGACTTTC.

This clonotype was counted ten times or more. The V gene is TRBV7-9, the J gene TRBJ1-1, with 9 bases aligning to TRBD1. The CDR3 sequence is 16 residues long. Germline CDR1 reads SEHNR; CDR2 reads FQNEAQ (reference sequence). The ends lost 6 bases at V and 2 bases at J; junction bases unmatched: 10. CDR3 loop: CASSRGQGRSNTEAFF. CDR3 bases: TGTGCCAGCAGTCGTGGACAGGGGAGGTCAAACACTGAAGCTTTCTTT.

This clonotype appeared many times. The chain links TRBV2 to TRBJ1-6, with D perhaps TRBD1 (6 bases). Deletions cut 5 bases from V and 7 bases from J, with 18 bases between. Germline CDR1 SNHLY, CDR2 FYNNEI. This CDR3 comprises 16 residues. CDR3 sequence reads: CASSLHRVQPNSPLHF. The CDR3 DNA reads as TGTGCCAGCAGTCTTCACAGGGTCCAACCCAATTCACCCCTCCACTTT.

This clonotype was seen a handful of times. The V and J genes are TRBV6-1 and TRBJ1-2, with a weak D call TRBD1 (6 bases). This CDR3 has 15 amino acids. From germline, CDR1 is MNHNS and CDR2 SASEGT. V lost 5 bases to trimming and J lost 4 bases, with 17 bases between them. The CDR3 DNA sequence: TGTGCCAGCAGTCGGCCGGGACAAGGCCCCTATGGCTACACCTTC. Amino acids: CASSRPGQGPYGYTF.

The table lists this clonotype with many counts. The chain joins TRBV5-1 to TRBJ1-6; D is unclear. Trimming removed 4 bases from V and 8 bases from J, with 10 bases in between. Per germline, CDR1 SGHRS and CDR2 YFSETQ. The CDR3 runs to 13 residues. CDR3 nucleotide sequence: TGCGCCAGCAGCATCCACCGGGATTCACCCCTCCACTTT. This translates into CASSIHRDSPLHF.

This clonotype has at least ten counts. The CDR3 spells CASSEAGQGYGYTF. DNA of the CDR3: TGTGCCAGCAGTGAGGCCGGACAGGGATATGGCTACACCTTC. J is TRBJ1-2 and V is TRBV6-1; TRBD1 matches 8 bases. V lost 3 bases and J lost 5; bases outside the gene matches: 5. CDR1 and CDR2 (germline): MNHNS, SASEGT. CDR3 size: 14 residues.

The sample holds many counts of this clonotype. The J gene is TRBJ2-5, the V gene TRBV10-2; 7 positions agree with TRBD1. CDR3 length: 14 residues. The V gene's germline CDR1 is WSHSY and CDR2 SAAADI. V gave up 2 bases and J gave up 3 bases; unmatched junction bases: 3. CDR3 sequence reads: CASSEEGAEETQYF. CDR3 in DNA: TGCGCCAGCAGTGAGGAGGGGGCCGAAGAGACCCAGTACTTC.

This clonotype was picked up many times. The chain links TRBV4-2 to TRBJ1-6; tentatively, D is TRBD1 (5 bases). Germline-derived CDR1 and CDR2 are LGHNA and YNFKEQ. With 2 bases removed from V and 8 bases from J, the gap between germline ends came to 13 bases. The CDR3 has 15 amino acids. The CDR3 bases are TGTGCCAGCAGCCAAAGCCTGGGGGTGGATTCACCCCTCCACTTT. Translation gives CASSQSLGVDSPLHF.

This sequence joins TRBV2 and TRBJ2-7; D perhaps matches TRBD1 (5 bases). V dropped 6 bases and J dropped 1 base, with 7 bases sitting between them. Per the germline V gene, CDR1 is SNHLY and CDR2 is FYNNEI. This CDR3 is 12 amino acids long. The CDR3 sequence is CASSRESYEQYF. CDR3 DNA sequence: TGTGCCAGCAGCAGGGAATCCTACGAGCAGTACTTC. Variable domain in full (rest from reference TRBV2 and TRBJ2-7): EPEVTQTPSHQVTQMGQEVILRCVPISNHLYFYWYRQILGQKVEFLVSFYNNEISEKSEIFDDQFSVERPDGSNFTLKIRSTKLEDSAMYFCASSRESYEQYFGPGTRLTVT.